A selection of T cell receptor beta chains follows, all from one sample in a study of long-term antiretroviral therapy in people with HIV. Data came from immunoSEQ multiplex PCR; TCRdb stores just in-frame clones and leaves some out. The sample includes 15,000 or so clones, around 81% of them seen just once. Sequencing used unsorted PBMCs, obtained 0.3 years before starting antiretroviral therapy. Every receptor here comes from a man aged 50-59 years with HIV. Both conserved end residues are part of each CDR3. A D gene is named only where the DNA matches it firmly. For some rows the clone size is stated as once, few or many, or as a class when expanded; others skip it.

d_call j_call v_call clone_size cdr3_aa cdr3_nt
- TRBJ2-5 TRBV25-1 - CASGVREETQYF TGTGCCAGCGGGGTCAGGGAAGAGACCCAGTACTTC
TRBD1 TRBJ2-3 TRBV6-5 - CASRRDRATDTQYF TGTGCCAGCAGGCGGGACAGGGCCACAGATACGCAGTATTTT
- TRBJ1-5 TRBV15 - CATSRVSSNQPQHF TGTGCCACCAGCAGAGTGAGTAGCAATCAGCCCCAGCATTTT
- TRBJ2-5 TRBV6-1 few CASSVKLEGETQYF TGTGCCAGCAGTGTCAAGCTCGAGGGAGAGACCCAGTACTTC
- TRBJ1-5 TRBV2 - CASLGQYNQPQHF TGTGCCAGCCTCGGCCAATACAATCAGCCCCAGCATTTT
TRBD1 TRBJ2-7 TRBV29-1 - CSVEDEGDSPVKQYF TGCAGCGTTGAAGATGAGGGGGACAGCCCTGTCAAGCAGTACTTC
TRBD2 TRBJ2-3 TRBV2 - CASSNPRLAGAGDTQYF TGTGCCAGCAGTAACCCCCGGCTAGCGGGGGCCGGAGATACGCAGTATTTT
- TRBJ2-6 TRBV19 - CASSIAGISGANVLTF TGTGCCAGTAGTATAGCAGGGATCTCTGGGGCCAACGTCCTGACTTTC
- TRBJ2-2 TRBV10-2 - CASSAPGSNTGELFF TGCGCCAGCAGTGCCCCGGGCTCCAACACCGGGGAGCTGTTTTTT
- TRBJ1-1 TRBV5-1 once CASSSGTGPTEAFF TGCGCCAGCAGCTCAGGGACGGGTCCCACTGAAGCTTTCTTT
- TRBJ1-4 TRBV25-1 - CASRGNEKLFF TGTGCCAGCAGAGGGAATGAAAAACTGTTTTTT
- TRBJ2-7 TRBV7-8 - CASSFRVAGAYEQYF TGTGCCAGCAGCTTCCGGGTAGCCGGCGCCTACGAGCAGTACTTC
- TRBJ1-2 TRBV6-6 once CASSYLGYTF TGTGCCAGCAGTTACCTCGGCTACACCTTC
TRBD1 TRBJ1-3 TRBV7-8 - CASSLYGTASSGNTIYF TGTGCCAGCAGCCTCTATGGGACAGCTAGCTCTGGAAACACCATATATTTT
- TRBJ1-5 TRBV9 - CASSVVWGYHSNQPQHF TGTGCCAGCAGCGTAGTTTGGGGTTACCATAGCAATCAGCCCCAGCATTTT
TRBD1 TRBJ1-5 TRBV15 - CATSSRTGTFSNQPQHF TGTGCCACCAGCAGTCGGACAGGAACATTTAGCAATCAGCCCCAGCATTTT
- TRBJ1-5 TRBV10-3 - CAISEGREGQPQHF TGTGCCATCAGTGAGGGTAGGGAGGGTCAGCCCCAGCATTTT
TRBD2 TRBJ2-3 TRBV7-9 - CASSSPKTSGGSTDTQYF TGTGCCAGCAGCTCGCCTAAGACTAGCGGGGGGTCGACAGATACGCAGTATTTT
TRBD1 TRBJ2-7 TRBV30 once CAWGTAVEQYF TGTGCCTGGGGGACAGCGGTTGAGCAGTACTTC
- TRBJ1-1 TRBV19 - CASLDILNTEAFF TGTGCCAGCCTTGACATTTTGAACACTGAAGCTTTCTTT
- TRBJ1-2 TRBV6-1 - CATPRVQDGYTF TGTGCCACCCCCAGGGTACAGGATGGCTACACCTTC
- TRBJ1-2 TRBV5-1 - CASSLWGGVKGTNYGYTF TGCGCCAGCAGCTTGTGGGGGGGTGTCAAGGGCACCAACTATGGCTACACCTTC
TRBD2 TRBJ2-7 TRBV11-2 once CASSLEGRGAYEQYF TGTGCCAGCAGCTTGGAGGGGCGGGGGGCCTACGAGCAGTACTTC
- TRBJ2-1 TRBV2 - CASSTRTDDYNEQFF TGTGCCAGCAGTACCCGGACAGACGATTACAATGAGCAGTTCTTC
- TRBJ1-6 TRBV5-1 - CASSWVGDSSEPLHF TGCGCCAGCAGCTGGGTAGGTGACAGTTCCGAACCCCTCCACTTT
- TRBJ1-5 TRBV28 - CATYKRSEIRENQPQHF TGTGCCACCTATAAACGTTCCGAAATCAGGGAGAATCAGCCCCAGCATTTT
TRBD1 TRBJ2-7 TRBV5-1 - CASSLRDREYEQYF TGCGCCAGCAGCTTGCGGGACAGGGAATACGAGCAGTACTTC
- TRBJ1-3 TRBV27 - CASSSTGHPGNTIYF TGTGCCAGCAGTTCGACAGGTCACCCTGGAAACACCATATATTTT
- TRBJ1-2 TRBV5-1 - CASSPPTGLGVGYTF TGCGCCAGCAGCCCCCCAACAGGGCTAGGGGTTGGCTACACCTTC
- TRBJ2-7 TRBV4-1 - CASSQANRGGYEQYF TGCGCCAGCAGCCAAGCGAACAGGGGAGGCTACGAGCAGTACTTC
- TRBJ2-1 TRBV5-1 few CASRPSGYNEQFF TGCGCCAGCAGACCGAGCGGTTACAATGAGCAGTTCTTC
- TRBJ2-7 TRBV2 - CASSDYEQYF TGTGCCAGCAGCGACTACGAGCAGTACTTC
- TRBJ2-3 TRBV4-3 - CASSQENHRGADTQYF TGCGCCAGCAGCCAAGAGAACCATAGAGGAGCAGATACGCAGTATTTT
- TRBJ1-2 TRBV30 few CAWSVLEGSYGYTF TGTGCCTGGAGTGTACTTGAGGGCTCCTATGGCTACACCTTC
- TRBJ2-7 TRBV7-2 - CASSETGTHNYEQYF TGTGCCAGCAGCGAGACCGGGACGCACAACTACGAGCAGTACTTC
- TRBJ1-1 TRBV6-4 - CASPYRLNTEAFF TGTGCCAGCCCCTACAGACTGAACACTGAAGCTTTCTTT
- TRBJ2-5 TRBV4-1 - CASSQEGTQRETQYF TGCGCCAGCAGCCAAGAAGGAACCCAGCGGGAGACCCAGTACTTC
- TRBJ1-5 TRBV7-2 - CASSLDGDGQPQHF TGTGCCAGCAGCTTAGACGGGGATGGTCAGCCCCAGCATTTT
TRBD1 TRBJ2-7 TRBV7-2 - CASSPTRDRLYEQYF TGTGCCAGCAGCCCGACCCGGGACAGACTCTACGAGCAGTACTTC
- TRBJ2-1 TRBV7-9 - CASSPRTRSEQFF TGTGCCAGCAGCCCCCGGACCCGAAGTGAGCAGTTCTTC
TRBD1 TRBJ2-2 TRBV9 - CASSTGTVVGELFF TGTGCCAGCAGCACCGGGACAGTGGTCGGGGAGCTGTTTTTT
- TRBJ2-1 TRBV28 - CASSANEQFF TGTGCCAGTTCGGCGAATGAGCAGTTCTTC
- TRBJ2-1 TRBV11-2 once CASSSDEALSSYNEQFF TGTGCCAGCAGCTCGGACGAGGCCTTAAGCTCCTACAATGAGCAGTTCTTC
TRBD2 TRBJ2-3 TRBV19 - CASIGSGGSTDTQYF TGTGCCAGTATCGGTAGCGGGGGAAGCACAGATACGCAGTATTTT
- TRBJ1-2 TRBV19 - CASNHRDNLDGYTF TGTGCCAGTAACCACCGGGACAATCTAGATGGCTACACCTTC
- TRBJ1-3 TRBV7-6 few CASSFGVRNSGNTIYF TGTGCCAGCAGCTTTGGGGTCCGTAACTCTGGAAACACCATATATTTT
TRBD2 TRBJ2-1 TRBV2 once CASRGGVQSYNEQFF TGTGCCAGCAGGGGGGGGGTACAGTCCTACAATGAGCAGTTCTTC
- TRBJ1-1 TRBV7-2 - CASSLRAVRPEAFF TGTGCCAGCAGCTTACGTGCTGTGAGGCCTGAAGCTTTCTTT
TRBD1 TRBJ1-3 TRBV11-3 - CASSLGGQGFSGNTIYF TGTGCCAGCAGCTTAGGAGGACAGGGCTTCTCTGGAAACACCATATATTTT
- TRBJ2-7 TRBV6-6 - CASSPLTGTLKFEQYF TGTGCCAGCAGCCCCTTAACCGGGACACTCAAATTCGAGCAGTACTTC
- TRBJ2-7 TRBV27 few CASSPNGDYEQYF TGTGCCAGCAGTCCGAACGGAGACTACGAGCAGTACTTC
- TRBJ2-3 TRBV7-2 once CASSFPDLGAFTDTQYF TGTGCCAGCAGCTTTCCTGACCTAGGGGCTTTCACAGATACGCAGTATTTT
TRBD1 TRBJ2-2 TRBV11-3 - CASSLRTGGNTGELFF TGTGCCAGCAGCCTCCGGACAGGGGGGAACACCGGGGAGCTGTTTTTT